Listed below are T cell receptor beta chains from one sample, sequenced in a study of blood T cell repertoires in COVID-19. Libraries were prepared by immunoSEQ multiplex PCR; TCRdb keeps only in-frame clonotypes and omits some of them. The sample holds roughly 310,000 clones, 70% to 90% seen once. Sequences were obtained from peripheral blood. These receptors all come from a woman aged 45-65 years with active or convalescent COVID-19. CDR3s include the opening cysteine and the closing phenylalanine or tryptophan. Only part of the rows carry a size: once, few, many, or a class if the clone is expanded.

TRBJ1-2 TRBV7-9 . CASSLAEEGGRYGYTF
TRBJ2-2 TRBV4-1 once CASSQAPPGTSGTGELFF
TRBJ2-3 TRBV7-2 . CASKLPGTDTQYF
TRBJ1-2 TRBV13 . CASSSSGGLYGYTF
TRBJ1-3 TRBV28 . CASSLAQGTGNGNTIYF
TRBJ1-5 TRBV18 . CASSPSLEGANQPQHF
TRBJ2-5 TRBV6-2/TRBV6-3 . CASSKTGRETQYF
TRBJ2-3 TRBV5-4 once CASSPDRGDTQYF
TRBJ2-7 TRBV5-3 . CARSLGSAWGWALLSYEQYF
TRBJ1-1 TRBV27 . CASSLSLTGVAGTEAFF
TRBJ1-4 TRBV7-9 . CASSSAPGQGHEKLFF
TRBJ2-7 TRBV28 . CASRTTSGSFHEQYF
TRBJ2-7 TRBV7-2 . CASSLARTSGRRRGQYF
TRBJ2-4 TRBV6-5 . CASRRGGLNIQYF
TRBJ1-2 TRBV28 . CASSFSRPTVYGYTF
TRBJ1-2 TRBV30 . CAWRGTGYRVDGYTF
TRBJ1-1 TRBV10-3 . CASSDRDDSEAFF
TRBJ1-5 TRBV6-5 . CASRSGNNQPQHF
TRBJ2-3 TRBV2 . CASNEDTDTQYF
TRBJ1-3 TRBV5-1 once CASSSGLSGNTIYF